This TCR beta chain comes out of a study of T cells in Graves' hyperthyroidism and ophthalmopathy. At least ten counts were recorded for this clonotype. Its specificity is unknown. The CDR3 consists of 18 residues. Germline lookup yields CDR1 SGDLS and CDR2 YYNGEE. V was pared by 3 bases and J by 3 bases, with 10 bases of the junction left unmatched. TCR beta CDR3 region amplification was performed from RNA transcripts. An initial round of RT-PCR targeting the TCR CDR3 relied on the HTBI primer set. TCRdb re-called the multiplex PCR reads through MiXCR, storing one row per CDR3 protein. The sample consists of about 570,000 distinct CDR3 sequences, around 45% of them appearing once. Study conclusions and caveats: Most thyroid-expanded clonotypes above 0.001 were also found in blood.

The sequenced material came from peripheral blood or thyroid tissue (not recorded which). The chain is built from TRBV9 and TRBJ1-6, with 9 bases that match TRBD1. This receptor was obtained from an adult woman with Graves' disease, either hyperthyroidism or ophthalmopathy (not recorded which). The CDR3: CASSARGGQGFYNSPLHF. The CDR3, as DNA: TGTGCCAGCAGCGCCAGGGGGGGACAGGGATTCTATAATTCACCCCTCCACTTT.